The source of this TCR beta chain is a study of cytomegalovirus exposure and HLA in healthy donors. Turning to the study itself: Across 350 to 500 genotyped donors, approximately 81% landed in the Caucasian-associated ancestry cluster. Points from the study as a whole: Previous analysis showed most TCR beta V segments were productive about 90% or about 30% of the time. Fewer N-insertions (relative to the roughly 660-donor mean) were reportedly seen in an Asian-associated ancestry cluster in a later analysis.

Germline CDR1 is SGHAT and CDR2 is FQNNGV. V was clipped by 4 bases and J by 0 bases, with 12 bases between them. The CDR3 runs to 16 residues. Concerning this clone: The antigen remains undetermined.

Although they were nominally healthy when sampled, donors likely had unrecorded immune exposures. The PCR made use of 60 Vbeta and 13 Jbeta primers. The repertoire was sequenced with immunoSEQ multiplex PCR; TCRdb's copy has only in-frame clones and lacks some. The sample lists some 120,000 clones, about 79% occurring once. V usage is TRBV11-2 and J usage is TRBJ2-2, with a tentative D call TRBD1 (5 bases). This TCR was sampled from a man aged 45-65 years in good health and CMV-seronegative. The sequenced material came from PBMCs. The CDR3 reads CASSYKGQANTGELFF. The CDR3 DNA is TGTGCCAGCAGCTATAAGGGGCAGGCGAACACCGGGGAGCTGTTTTTT.